These 5 T cell receptor beta chains came from one sample sequenced in a study of cytomegalovirus exposure and HLA in healthy donors. Profiling relied on immunoSEQ multiplex PCR, and the TCRdb table lists in-frame clones only, not all of them. The table lists 100,000 or so clones, about 90% of them singletons. The sequenced sample was PBMCs. The receptors shown here come from a man in his late teens or twenties in good health and CMV-seropositive.

V and J are TRBV2 and TRBJ2-4; 11 nucleotides align to TRBD2. The CDR3 sequence is 15 residues long. The V gene end was trimmed by 1 base and the J gene end by 15 bases; junction bases not matched to a gene: 11. Germline lookup yields CDR1 SNHLY and CDR2 FYNNEI. CDR3 coding DNA: TGTGCCAGCAGTGAAGGTCTAGCGGGAGGCCCCAGATGGTACTTC. It specifies CASSEGLAGGPRWYF.

V gene TRBV29-1 combines with J gene TRBJ2-5; 9 bases agree with TRBD1. This CDR3 has 14 residues. V was pared by 6 bases and J by 5 bases, with 10 bases of the junction left unmatched. In germline, CDR1 is SQVTM, CDR2 ANQGSEA. The CDR3 loop reads CSVVGQGFGETQYF. The CDR3 DNA sequence: TGCAGCGTGGTGGGACAGGGTTTCGGGGAGACCCAGTACTTC.

The chain is built from TRBV7-9 and TRBJ1-1, with D possibly matching TRBD1 (5 bases). The CDR3 is 14 amino acids. V was shortened by 1 base and J by 5 bases, with 11 bases between the two germline ends. Germline assignment: CDR1 SEHNR and CDR2 FQNEAQ (reference sequence). CDR3 in DNA: TGTGCCAGCAGCTTAGTGGGGGAGGGTACTGAAGCTTTCTTT. This sequence encodes CASSLVGEGTEAFF.

This chain links TRBV7-3 with TRBJ2-3, with D possibly TRBD1 on 6 matching bases. The germline V and J ends were trimmed by 7 bases and 3 bases, with 14 bases remaining between them. Germline assignment: CDR1 SGHTA and CDR2 FQGTGA. This CDR3 comprises 14 residues. CDR3: CASKVQGTTDTQYF. The DNA of the CDR3 is TGTGCCAGCAAAGTTCAGGGGACAACAGATACGCAGTATTTT.

V is TRBV5-1 and J is TRBJ2-1; 14 bases match TRBD2. The germline V gene encodes CDR1 SGHRS and CDR2 YFSETQ. The CDR3 runs to 15 residues. The V gene end was trimmed by 4 bases and the J gene end by 7 bases; junction bases not matched to a gene: 4. CDR3 DNA: TGCGCCAGCAGCCTGGGACTAGCGGGAGAGAATGAGCAGTTCTTC. Protein sequence: CASSLGLAGENEQFF.